These 23 T cell receptor beta chains share one sample of origin, sequenced in a study of blood T cell repertoires in COVID-19. The assay was immunoSEQ multiplex PCR, and TCRdb's table has in-frame clones only and misses some. The repertoire consists of approximately 140,000 clones, with almost 90% occurring once and the leading ten covering 10%. Sample: peripheral blood. These receptors all stem from a man aged 50-60 years with active or convalescent COVID-19.

The CDR3 nucleotides read TGTGCCAGCAGCCCGCCTAGCGGGAACAAAAACATTCAGTACTTC. This codes for CASSPPSGNKNIQYF. The chain carries TRBV28 and TRBJ2-4, with 9 bases identical to TRBD2. The CDR3 is made up of 15 amino acids. Per the germline V gene, CDR1 is MDHEN and CDR2 is SYDVKM. V was pared by 6 bases and J by 3 bases, with 6 bases of the junction left unmatched. Variable domain in full (rest from reference TRBV28 and TRBJ2-4): DVKVTQSSRYLVKRTGEKVFLECVQDMDHENMFWYRQDPGLGLRLIYFSYDVKMKEKGDIPEGYSVSREKKERFSLILESASTNQTSMYLCASSPPSGNKNIQYFGAGTRLSVL.

The V and J genes are TRBV21-1 and TRBJ2-7; the table assigns TRBD1, which was not confirmed against the DNA. TRBV21-1 counts as a pseudogene. This CDR3 region has 18 residues. CDR3 residues: CASSKPIRQAGEVYEQYF. The DNA of the CDR3 is TGTGCCAGCAGCAAGCCGATAAGACAGGCCGGAGAAGTTTACGAGCAGTACTTC.

The rearrangement joins TRBV28 to TRBJ2-2, with TRBD1 identical over 11 bases. The trim removed 10 bases at V and 5 bases at J, leaving 3 bases unmatched. Germline-derived CDR1 and CDR2 are MDHEN and SYDVKM. There are 13 residues in the CDR3. As DNA, the CDR3 is TGTGCCATCGGACAGGGGGCAACCGGGGAGCTGTTTTTT. Its translation: CAIGQGATGELFF.

The chain links TRBV4-2 to TRBJ2-2; D perhaps matches TRBD2 (5 bases). This CDR3 spans 18 amino acids. V was cut by 0 bases and J by 0 bases, with 14 bases left in between. Germline-derived CDR1 and CDR2 are LGHNA and YNFKEQ. CDR3 amino acids: CASSQDKRGGANTGELFF. CDR3 sequence (DNA): TGTGCCAGCAGCCAAGACAAACGCGGAGGCGCGAACACCGGGGAGCTGTTTTTT.

This clone came up a few times. The chain is built from TRBV27 and TRBJ1-2; TRBD1 might be the D (6 bases). Trimming cost V 0 bases and J 5 bases, with 7 bases left between them. The CDR3 runs to 13 residues. Germline values: CDR1 MNHEY, CDR2 SMNVEV (reference sequence). Here the CDR3 reads CASSLSGAYGYTF. Here the CDR3 DNA reads TGTGCCAGCAGTTTATCGGGGGCTTATGGCTACACCTTC.

The V gene is TRBV11-1, the J gene TRBJ2-1; 10 bases map to TRBD2. Germline values: CDR1 SGHAT, CDR2 FQDESV (reference sequence). This CDR3 comprises 14 residues. Unmatched junction bases numbered 7, after V lost 5 bases and J lost 9 bases. The CDR3 region is CASSRAGGRSEQFF. CDR3 bases: TGTGCCAGCAGCCGAGCGGGAGGGAGAAGTGAGCAGTTCTTC.

The chain employs TRBV9 and TRBJ2-1; D perhaps matches TRBD2 (6 bases). The CDR3 runs to 16 residues. V lost 0 bases, J lost 5 bases, and 15 bases lay in between. CDR1 is SGDLS and CDR2 is YYNGEE in the germline V gene. The CDR3 is CASSVAVGAGDNEQFF. CDR3 in DNA: TGTGCCAGCAGCGTAGCGGTGGGAGCGGGTGACAATGAGCAGTTCTTC.

V and J are TRBV5-1 and TRBJ1-4, with 9 bases fitting TRBD1. Germline V CDR1 and CDR2: SGHRS, YFSETQ. This CDR3 region has 14 residues. J was trimmed by 11 bases and V by 3 bases; bases with no gene match: 8. The chain's CDR3 is CASSWGQGGKKLFF. The CDR3 DNA is TGCGCCAGCAGCTGGGGACAGGGAGGGAAGAAACTGTTTTTT. Together with reference TRBV5-1 and TRBJ1-4, the CDR3 gives the full variable domain: KAGVTQTPRYLIKTRGQQVTLSCSPISGHRSVSWYQQTPGQGLQFLFEYFSETQRNKGNFPGRFSGRQFSNSRSEMNVSTLELGDSALYLCASSWGQGGKKLFFGSGTQLSVL.

The chain joins TRBV18 to TRBJ2-3; TRBD1 aligns across 8 bases. CDR3 length: 16 amino acids. Germline CDR1 KGHSH, CDR2 LQKENI. V lost 3 bases, J lost 1 base, and 6 bases stayed unmatched. The CDR3 DNA reads TGTGCCAGCTCACCTCCGACGGGACAGGGCACAGATACGCAGTATTTT. It is translated as CASSPPTGQGTDTQYF.

This chain links TRBV5-1 with TRBJ2-3; D perhaps matches TRBD2 (6 bases). The germline V and J ends were trimmed by 0 bases and 3 bases, with 8 bases remaining between them. This CDR3 spans 14 amino acids. The germline CDR1 and CDR2 sequences are SGHRS and YFSETQ. The CDR3 region is CASSLDGSTDTQYF. The CDR3 nucleotides are TGCGCCAGCAGCTTGGACGGGAGTACAGATACGCAGTATTTT.

The rearrangement uses TRBV6-5 and TRBJ2-4; no firm D call. The V gene lost 6 bases and the J gene lost 0 bases, with 12 bases spanning the gap. The CDR3 contains 15 residues. Germline values: CDR1 MNHEY, CDR2 SVGAGI. CDR3 coding DNA: TGTGCCAGCAGGTCCCCTTTACTAGCCAAAAACATTCAGTACTTC. Its translation: CASRSPLLAKNIQYF.

This chain uses TRBV19 with TRBJ1-3; D is unclear. Trimming shortened V by 5 bases and J by 0 bases, and 17 bases separated the two germline ends. The CDR3 is 17 residues long. From germline, CDR1 is LNHDA and CDR2 SQIVND (reference sequence). The CDR3 nucleotides read TGTGCCAGTAGTTCCCACCTATCAGGCTTCTCTGGAAACACCATATATTTT. This gives the protein CASSSHLSGFSGNTIYF.

The chain is built from TRBV19 and TRBJ2-1; 7 nucleotides line up with TRBD1. The V gene end was trimmed by 7 bases and the J gene end by 0 bases; junction bases not matched to a gene: 6. There are 15 residues in the CDR3. Germline CDR1 reads LNHDA; CDR2 reads SQIVND (reference sequence). The CDR3 DNA is TGTGCCAGTACCCAGGGGGAGAGCTCCTACAATGAGCAGTTCTTC. Its protein is CASTQGESSYNEQFF.

V gene TRBV7-2 combines with J gene TRBJ2-7; 11 bases map to TRBD2. The J segment lost 1 base and the V segment lost 3 bases, leaving 2 bases of the junction unmatched. This CDR3 spans 15 amino acids. Germline-derived CDR1 and CDR2 are SGHTA and FQGNSA. CDR3 region: CASSFSGGGSYEQYF. The CDR3 DNA follows: TGTGCCAGCAGCTTTAGCGGGGGGGGGTCCTACGAGCAGTACTTC.

Only one count was recorded for this clone. V is TRBV3-1 (or the pseudogene TRBV3-2) and J is TRBJ1-1; TRBD1 might be the D (6 bases). CDR1 and CDR2 (germline): LGHDT, YNNKEL (reference sequence). The V gene lost 5 bases and the J gene lost 5 bases, with 18 bases spanning the gap. This CDR3 contains 15 residues. This CDR3 is CASSLQGGRGTEAFF. The CDR3, as DNA: TGTGCCAGCAGCTTACAGGGAGGGCGCGGGACTGAAGCTTTCTTT.

This chain joins TRBV5-6 and TRBJ1-2; 11 nucleotides line up with TRBD1. In germline, CDR1 is SGHDT, CDR2 YYEEEE. CDR3 length: 14 residues. The junction had 2 bases not matched to a gene; V was cut back by 3 bases and J by 4 bases. The CDR3 protein is CASSSGTGGYGYTF. The CDR3 DNA reads as TGTGCCAGCAGCTCCGGGACAGGGGGCTATGGCTACACCTTC.

This CDR3 is CASSLREAGELFF. CDR3 sequence (DNA): TGTGCCAGCAGTTTGCGAGAGGCCGGGGAGCTGTTTTTT. The chain combines TRBV12-3 or TRBV12-4 with TRBJ2-2; no clear D gene. CDR3 size: 13 residues. Trimming removed 3 bases at V and 6 bases at J, with 8 bases between.

The chain recombines TRBV18 with TRBJ1-5; 12 bases line up with TRBD1. CDR3 length: 15 amino acids. With 4 bases clipped from V and 6 bases from J, the junction kept 4 bases outside the gene matches. The germline CDR1 and CDR2 sequences are KGHSH and LQKENI. The CDR3 region is CASSQGTGGGQPQHF. CDR3 nucleotide sequence: TGTGCCAGCTCACAAGGGACAGGGGGCGGTCAGCCCCAGCATTTT.

The rearrangement links TRBV18 to TRBJ2-7; D is unclear. The germline gives CDR1 KGHSH, CDR2 LQKENI. Trimming left V 2 bases short and J 3 bases short, with 5 bases between. There are 12 residues in the CDR3. The CDR3 loop reads CASSPTNYEQYF. For the CDR3, the DNA is TGTGCCAGCTCACCAACTAACTACGAGCAGTACTTC.

V usage is TRBV6-5 and J usage is TRBJ2-2; 8 bases line up with TRBD2. Germline CDR1 reads MNHEY; CDR2 reads SVGAGI. V lost 5 bases, J lost 5 bases, and 7 bases stayed unmatched. The CDR3 is 15 amino acids. The CDR3 bases are TGTGCCAGCAGTCGAGAAGCGGGAGTGACCGGGGAGCTGTTTTTT. Protein sequence: CASSREAGVTGELFF.

This clone was seen only a few times. The chain links TRBV9 to TRBJ2-7, with 8 bases lining up with TRBD2. The CDR3 spans 14 residues. Germline assignment: CDR1 SGDLS and CDR2 YYNGEE. The V segment lost 4 bases and the J segment 5 bases; nucleotides outside the gene matches: 8. The CDR3 DNA sequence: TGTGCCAGCAGCCGGGGACTAGGGAACGACGAGCAGTACTTC. Protein: CASSRGLGNDEQYF.

The CDR3 is CSAVRTGFAGNTIYF. CDR3 DNA sequence: TGCAGCGCCGTACGGACAGGGTTCGCTGGAAACACCATATATTTT. The rearrangement uses TRBV29-1 and TRBJ1-3; 8 nucleotides match TRBD1. J lost 2 bases, V lost 7 bases, and 10 bases had no gene match. There are 15 residues in the CDR3. CDR1 is SQVTM and CDR2 is ANQGSEA in the germline V gene.

A single count supports this clone. The V call is TRBV6-5, the J call TRBJ2-7, with TRBD1 identical over 10 bases. Looked up from germline, CDR1 is MNHEY and CDR2 is SVGAGI. Trimming took 7 bases from V and 0 from J; bases not matched to a gene: 3. The length of the CDR3 is 14 residues. The CDR3 here is CASIRTGGSYEQYF. The CDR3 nucleotides read TGTGCCAGCATCAGGACAGGGGGCTCCTACGAGCAGTACTTC.